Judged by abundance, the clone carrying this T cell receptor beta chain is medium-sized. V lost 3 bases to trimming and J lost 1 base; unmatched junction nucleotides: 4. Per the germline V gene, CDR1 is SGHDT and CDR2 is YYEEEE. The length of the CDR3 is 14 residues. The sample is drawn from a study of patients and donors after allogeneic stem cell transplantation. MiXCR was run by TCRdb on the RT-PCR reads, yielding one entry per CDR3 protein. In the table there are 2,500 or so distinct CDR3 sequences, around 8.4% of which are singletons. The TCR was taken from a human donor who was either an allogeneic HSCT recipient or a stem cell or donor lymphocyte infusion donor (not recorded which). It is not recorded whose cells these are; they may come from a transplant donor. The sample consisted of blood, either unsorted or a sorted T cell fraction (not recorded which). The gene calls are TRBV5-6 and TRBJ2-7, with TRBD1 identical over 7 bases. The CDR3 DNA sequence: TGTGCCAGCAGCTCGTACAGGGGTTCCTACGAGCAGTACTTC. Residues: CASSSYRGSYEQYF.